This T cell receptor beta chain was recovered during a study of T cells in Graves' hyperthyroidism and ophthalmopathy (dated by TCRdb to about 2019). The study in broad terms: Peripheral blood samples were taken at initial diagnosis, before any treatment was given. TCR V-J signatures able to tell the groups apart were searched for in a discovery cohort of around 95 patients, of whom 43 had Graves' ophthalmopathy and 57 had stable Graves' hyperthyroidism. Prospective prediction of ophthalmopathy was tested in an independent validation cohort consisting of 18 to 20 hyperthyroidism patients and 15 to 17 patients who later progressed to ophthalmopathy. For training and testing, the 100 patients in the discovery cohort were randomly divided in a 7:3 ratio. The study also compared thyroid tissue and blood T-cell repertoires from more than 5 Graves' hyperthyroidism patients. After sampling, hyperthyroidism patients received methimazole starting at 30 mg daily, and ophthalmopathy patients received high-dose intravenous methylprednisolone. According to the paper, TCR Vbeta CDR3 sequencing was carried out on 120 to 150 peripheral blood samples, which came from approximately 43 ophthalmopathy, around 75 hyperthyroidism and roughly 17 progressor patients. What the study reported, not specific to this receptor: In validation, the model predicted progression to ophthalmopathy with over 65% sensitivity and over 72% specificity, a median of about six months before onset. Most expanded thyroid clonotypes (frequency above 0.001) were also found in blood, which suggests that blood repertoires may mirror thyroid immune responses. Sample size was not statistically predetermined, and investigators were not blinded to group allocation. Ophthalmopathy was separated from stable hyperthyroidism by a 13 V-J signature model, with approximately 86% sensitivity and approximately 81% specificity obtained in cross-validation and 80%/75% obtained in testing.

V is shortened by 6 bases, J by 0 bases, and the region joining them spans 18 bases. The CDR3 starts with the cysteine, ends with the phenylalanine, and has 17 residues. The only DNA kept is the CDR3, 51 bases in frame from the first base. Via the germline V gene, CDR1 is MDHEN and CDR2 SYDVKM. In the ophthalmopathy patients, disease was moderately to severely active, with a Clinical Activity Score of 3 or more, a NOSPECS grade of 4 or more, and a duration of less than 3 months. Any patient with an uncontrolled infection, another autoimmune disease, pregnancy or lactation was excluded. Diagnoses were based on clinical symptoms, serum thyroxine and TRAb, thyroid ultrasound and orbital computed tomography. Ficoll-Paque density gradient centrifugation was used to isolate PBMCs from 8.5 to 10 ml of fresh peripheral blood. Total RNA was extracted using Trizol reagent, and RNA quality was assessed on an Agilent 2100 Bioanalyzer.

Details on this clonotype: Its recognized antigen is unknown. No much larger clone is present one base from it, and per-base qualities are unavailable.

TCR beta CDR3 regions were amplified from RNA transcripts. A first-round RT-PCR of the TCR CDR3 used the HTBI primer set with the Qiagen OneStep RT-PCR kit. A second multiplex PCR round built the libraries, followed by size selection and purification. Sequencing of the libraries was done on an Illumina HiSeq2000 using paired-end 100 bp reads. The source study handled its data this way. Raw data were processed with SOAPnuke, discarding reads with adapters, uncalled bases, mean Phred below 15, or no exact constant-primer or identifier match. High-quality paired reads were merged using COPE v1.2.5, and each unique nucleotide sequence was defined as a clonotype. MiTCR v1.1 was used to align clonotypes to the IMGT TRBV, TRBD and TRBJ reference segments. Only V-J combinations with frequency above 0.0001, covering 99% to 99.2% of repertoires, were analysed. A TCS score was defined as the ratio between F50 (clonal expansion) and ExV (chaos), using BLOSUM62-based TCRdist between CDR3 peptides within each V-J. Welch's t-statistics and random forest reduced around 520 V-J features to 13, which were used in a naive Bayes classifier (R e1071). TCRdb took the public reads, trimmed them with fastp at Q25, ran MiXCR for clone calling and kept in-frame beta chains. Rows are combined by CDR3 protein, so each entry shows the most common genes and DNA. TCRdb, rather than the study authors, made the V and J calls. The sample table lists about 600,000 distinct CDR3 sequences, 15% to 20% of them with a count of one. Roughly 3.4% of the sample is held by the ten biggest clonotypes.

The TCR was taken from a woman aged 40 to 49 with Graves' ophthalmopathy. What was sequenced was blood. The chain is assembled from TRBV28 and TRBJ1-3; the best D guess is TRBD1, with 6 bases matching. Read as DNA, the sequence is TGTGCCAGCAGCCATAATAGACAGGCTTACTCTGGAAACACCATATATTTT. Translated, it reads CASSHNRQAYSGNTIYF.